The 27 T cell receptor beta chains listed next were all sequenced from one sample in a study of T cells in Graves' hyperthyroidism and ophthalmopathy. TCR beta CDR3 regions were amplified from RNA transcripts. In the first-round RT-PCR of the TCR CDR3, the HTBI primer set was used. TCRdb called the multiplex PCR reads again in MiXCR, with one record for every CDR3 protein. The data contain under 70,000 distinct CDR3 sequences, about 57% of them singletons. The sample taken for sequencing was blood. The receptors were sampled from a woman between 55 and 75 years old with Graves' ophthalmopathy.

The chain joins TRBV7-2 to TRBJ2-2; TRBD1 might be the D (6 bases). The CDR3 runs to 14 residues. V lost 6 bases and J lost 2, with 10 bases in between. Germline V CDR1 and CDR2: SGHTA, FQGNSA. CDR3 nucleotides: TGTGCCAGCAGGTCCGGGACAAACACCGGGGAGCTGTTTTTT. Its protein is CASRSGTNTGELFF. The complete variable domain, with remaining parts taken from reference TRBV7-2 and TRBJ2-2, reads GAGVSQSPSNKVTEKGKDVELRCDPISGHTALYWYRQSLGQGLEFLIYFQGNSAPDKSGLPSDRFSAERTGGSVSTLTIQRTQQEDSAVYLCASRSGTNTGELFFGEGSRLTVL.

Note on this clonotype: At one end, the junction sequence differs from germline, possibly due to a read error. The chain is built from TRBV5-1 and TRBJ2-1; 12 nucleotides agree with TRBD2. Germline V gives CDR1 SGHRS, CDR2 YFSETQ. The CDR3 is 15 amino acids. This chain's CDR3 is CASSSTSGGSNEQFF. CDR3 bases: TGTGCCAGCAGCTCGACTAGCGGGGGAAGCAATGAGCAGTTCTTC.

This clonotype was counted once. V usage is TRBV19 and J usage is TRBJ2-3; D is undetermined. Germline-derived CDR1 and CDR2 are LNHDA and SQIVND (reference sequence). Trimming removed 6 bases at V and 10 bases at J, with 20 bases between. This CDR3 has 14 amino acids. This CDR3 is CASSIDPTPDAQYF. In nucleotides, the CDR3 is TGTGCCAGTAGCATTGACCCTACCCCGGATGCGCAGTATTTT.

The sample holds one count of this clonotype. The chain has TRBV29-1 and TRBJ1-2; D is unclear. The germline V gene encodes CDR1 SQVTM and CDR2 ANQGSEA. The CDR3 has 13 amino acids. Deletions cut 3 bases from V and 6 bases from J, with 14 bases between. Written as DNA, the CDR3 is TGCAGCGTTGACGCCCTCCGAGGTCATGGCTACACCTTC. Its protein product is CSVDALRGHGYTF.

This clonotype is judged medium-sized. The rearrangement uses TRBV9 and TRBJ1-6; 7 bases match TRBD1. The CDR3 has 16 residues. Unmatched junction bases numbered 9, after V lost 3 bases and J lost 6 bases. CDR1 is SGDLS, CDR2 YYNGEE, per germline. This chain's CDR3 is CASSATQTGTNSPLHF. CDR3 in DNA: TGTGCCAGCAGCGCCACTCAGACAGGGACTAATTCACCCCTCCACTTT.

The CDR3 loop reads CASSLEMESFSPLHF. The CDR3 DNA follows: TGTGCCAGCAGCTTAGAGATGGAAAGTTTTTCACCCCTCCACTTT. V is TRBV7-2 and J is TRBJ1-6; the D is unclear. The CDR3 is made up of 15 amino acids. CDR1 and CDR2 from the germline V gene are SGHTA and FQGNSA. Trimming shortened V by 1 base and J by 9 bases, and 13 bases separated the two germline ends.

The chain employs TRBV7-9 and TRBJ2-3, with D possibly called TRBD1 or TRBD2 (6 bases each). V was pared by 0 bases and J by 4 bases, with 8 bases between. Per the germline V gene, CDR1 is SEHNR and CDR2 is FQNEAQ (reference sequence). The CDR3 is 14 residues long. In nucleotides, the CDR3 is TGTGCCAGCAGCTTAGCGGGGGGCGCAGATACGCAGTATTTT. Its protein product is CASSLAGGADTQYF.

This clonotype was observed at least ten times. The CDR3 is CASRAGANQPQHF. CDR3 sequence (DNA): TGTGCCAGCAGGGCCGGTGCCAATCAGCCCCAGCATTTT. The genes are TRBV6-2 or TRBV6-3 and TRBJ1-5; no reliable D call. This CDR3 has 13 amino acids. The V end was cut by 6 bases, the J end by 3 bases, with 9 bases between. Germline-derived CDR1 and CDR2 are MNHEY and SVGEGT.

This clonotype has ten or more counts. V gene TRBV12-5 combines with J gene TRBJ2-2; D ambiguous. V was trimmed by 1 base and J by 5 bases, leaving 11 bases between them. The CDR3 runs 15 residues. The germline CDR1 and CDR2 sequences are LGHNT and FRNRAP. This CDR3 is CASGLGGGVTGELFF. DNA of the CDR3: TGTGCTAGTGGTTTGGGGGGTGGAGTGACCGGGGAGCTGTTTTTT.

The chain uses TRBV10-2 and TRBJ1-1; tentatively, D is TRBD1 (5 bases). This CDR3 has 13 residues. Germline V lookup: CDR1 WSHSY, CDR2 SAAADI. V dropped 6 bases and J dropped 1 base, with 9 bases sitting between them. The CDR3 loop reads CASRGETNTEAFF. The CDR3 nucleotides are TGCGCCAGCAGGGGGGAGACGAACACTGAAGCTTTCTTT.

As concerns this clonotype: Relative to the germline gene, one junction end is altered; a read error may explain this. The chain links TRBV20-1 to TRBJ1-6; 7 bases agree with TRBD1. The germline V gene encodes CDR1 DFQATT and CDR2 SNEGSKA (reference sequence). This CDR3 is 13 amino acids long. This CDR3 reads CSARDREQSPLHF. The CDR3 DNA reads TGCAGTGCCAGAGACAGGGAGCAATCACCCCTCCACTTT.

This clonotype was counted at least ten times. The chain combines TRBV11-2 with TRBJ1-4; possible D gene TRBD1, 5 bases. Trimming shortened V by 5 bases and J by 5 bases, and 12 bases separated the two germline ends. The germline V gene encodes CDR1 SGHAT and CDR2 FQNNGV. The CDR3 totals 14 residues. CDR3 bases: TGTGCCAGCAGCGGCGGGGCACTCAATGAAAAACTGTTTTTT. Its translation is CASSGGALNEKLFF.

This clonotype was counted many times. The chain recombines TRBV5-4 with TRBJ2-1, with 8 bases aligning to TRBD2. Germline V lookup: CDR1 SGHNT, CDR2 YYREEE (reference sequence). Trimming removed 1 base from V and 3 bases from J; junction bases left unmatched: 6. CDR3 length: 16 residues. CDR3 DNA: TGTGCCAGCAGCTTGTTGGTCGGGGGGGTCTACAATGAGCAGTTCTTC. This gives the protein CASSLLVGGVYNEQFF. Based on the CDR3 plus reference TRBV5-4 and TRBJ2-1, the full variable domain is ETGVTQSPTHLIKTRGQQVTLRCSSQSGHNTVSWYQQALGQGPQFIFQYYREEENGRGNFPPRFSGLQFPNYSSELNVNALELDDSALYLCASSLLVGGVYNEQFFGPGTRLTVL.

The chain joins TRBV2 to TRBJ1-2, with 10 bases lining up with TRBD1. Germline loops: CDR1 SNHLY, CDR2 FYNNEI. CDR3 length: 17 residues. The V segment lost 1 base and the J segment 5 bases; nucleotides outside the gene matches: 10. Written as DNA, the CDR3 is TGTGCCAGCAGTGAAGGGACTGGGACAGGGGACGGGTATGGCTACACCTTC. It yields the protein CASSEGTGTGDGYGYTF.

The sample holds a few counts of this clonotype. V gene TRBV7-2 combines with J gene TRBJ1-6; a possible D gene is TRBD1 (5 bases). CDR1 SGHTA and CDR2 FQGNSA come from the germline V gene. V lost 5 bases and J 7 bases, leaving 12 bases between the germline ends. The CDR3 is 14 residues long. CDR3 region: CASSGTAGNSPLHF. The CDR3 DNA follows: TGTGCCAGCAGCGGGACCGCCGGGAATTCACCCCTCCACTTT.

The chain joins TRBV25-1 to TRBJ1-5; D perhaps matches TRBD1 (5 bases). The CDR3 has 12 amino acids. Trimming shortened V by 8 bases and J by 14 bases, and 19 bases separated the two germline ends. CDR1 is MGHDK and CDR2 is SYGVNS in the germline V gene. Here the CDR3 DNA reads TGTGCCAGCTACGGCAGGGAAGACTACGAGCATTTT. Its translation: CASYGREDYEHF.

This clonotype was detected many times. The chain couples TRBV6-6 to TRBJ2-7, with D possibly being TRBD1 (5 bases). The germline V gene encodes CDR1 MNHNY and CDR2 SVGAGI (reference sequence). The CDR3 has 15 residues. With 7 bases removed from V and 0 bases from J, the gap between germline ends came to 16 bases. The CDR3 nucleotides are TGTGCCAGCACCGACAGTCCCCGGAGCTCCTACGAGCAGTACTTC. Translating it yields CASTDSPRSSYEQYF.

In this sample, this clonotype turned up a few times. The chain employs TRBV10-3 and TRBJ2-5, with D tentatively TRBD1 (6 bases). The CDR3 has 14 amino acids. Germline CDR1 is ENHRY and CDR2 is SYGVKD. Trimming left V 0 bases short and J 4 bases short, with 9 bases between. CDR3 bases: TGTGCCATCAGTGAGTCGGGACAAGGAGAGACCCAGTACTTC. Its translation is CAISESGQGETQYF.

This chain links TRBV2 with TRBJ2-5; no reliable D call. Germline V gene data show CDR1 as SNHLY and CDR2 as FYNNEI. CDR3 size: 13 residues. V was pared by 8 bases and J by 1 base, with 11 bases between. CDR3 sequence reads: CASGKTRQETQYF. For the CDR3, the DNA is TGTGCCAGCGGGAAAACACGCCAAGAGACCCAGTACTTC.

This clonotype was seen repeatedly, ten times or more. The chain links TRBV9 to TRBJ2-5; TRBD2 agrees at 8 bases. Germline V gene lookup returns CDR1 SGDLS and CDR2 YYNGEE. The length of the CDR3 is 14 residues. V dropped 3 bases and J dropped 10; count of bases not matched to a gene: 11. As DNA, the CDR3 is TGTGCCAGCAGCGCCTCCTCGCTAGCGGGTTTCCAGTACTTC. Translated, it gives CASSASSLAGFQYF.

The chain carries TRBV10-3 and TRBJ2-3; 11 bases map to TRBD2. The CDR3 contains 14 residues. Losses at the gene ends were 10 bases for V and 4 bases for J; bases not matched to a gene: 7. In germline, CDR1 is ENHRY, CDR2 SYGVKD. The CDR3 DNA is TGTGCCACCTCACTAGCGGGAGAGGCAGATACGCAGTATTTT. Translating gives CATSLAGEADTQYF.

V gene TRBV20-1 combines with J gene TRBJ2-2, with TRBD1 identical over 8 bases. The CDR3 loop spans 14 amino acids. V gave up 4 bases and J gave up 4 bases; unmatched junction bases: 5. In germline, CDR1 is DFQATT, CDR2 SNEGSKA (reference sequence). The CDR3 is CSATGTGTTGELFF. Here the CDR3 DNA reads TGCAGTGCTACCGGGACAGGCACCACCGGGGAGCTGTTTTTT.

The V call is TRBV6-1, the J call TRBJ1-5; TRBD1 matches 10 bases. V lost 1 base to trimming and J lost 5 bases; unmatched junction nucleotides: 2. CDR3 length equals 15 residues. Per the germline V gene, CDR1 is MNHNS and CDR2 is SASEGT. DNA for the CDR3: TGTGCCAGCAGTGAAGGACAGGGGGCGCATCAGCCCCAGCATTTT. It encodes CASSEGQGAHQPQHF.

This sequence joins TRBV29-1 and TRBJ1-4; 10 nucleotides align to TRBD1. CDR1 is SQVTM, CDR2 ANQGSEA, per germline. Trimming removed 8 bases from V and 5 bases from J; junction bases left unmatched: 14. The CDR3 is 16 amino acids. The CDR3 sequence: CSLAGSGQGNNEKLFF. CDR3 nucleotide sequence: TGCAGCCTAGCTGGTTCGGGACAGGGGAACAATGAAAAACTGTTTTTT. The entire variable domain, with the rest obtained from reference TRBV29-1 and TRBJ1-4, is as follows: SAVISQKPSRDICQRGTSLTIQCQVDSQVTMMFWYRQQPGQSLTLIATANQGSEATYESGFVIDKFPISRPNLTFSTLTVSNMSPEDSSIYLCSLAGSGQGNNEKLFFGSGTQLSVL.

This clonotype rates as medium-sized. This rearrangement joins TRBV10-3 to TRBJ1-4; D is unclear. Germline V lookup: CDR1 ENHRY, CDR2 SYGVKD. V was pared by 4 bases and J by 0 bases, with 12 bases between. The CDR3 sequence is 16 residues long. CDR3 protein: CAISGGDTATNEKLFF. The CDR3 DNA is TGTGCCATCAGTGGGGGAGACACGGCAACTAATGAAAAACTGTTTTTT.

In this sample, this clonotype turned up many times. A single base separates this from a much larger clone, so it may be a read error. The chain employs TRBV20-1 and TRBJ2-1; TRBD2 matches at 8 bases. The length of the CDR3 is 15 residues. Looked up from germline, CDR1 is DFQATT and CDR2 is SNEGSKA (reference sequence). This CDR3 reads CSARDRRTSHNGQFF. CDR3 nucleotides: TGCAGTGCTAGAGATCGAAGGACTAGCCACAATGGGCAGTTCTTC.

Turning to this clonotype: One end of the junction does not line up with germline, which may come from a read error. The genes are TRBV9 and TRBJ2-4, with 8 bases that match TRBD2. There are 13 residues in the CDR3. Germline CDR1 and CDR2: SGDLS and YYNGEE. CDR3 bases: TGTGCCAGCAGCGTCGGGGGGGAAAACACTCAGTACTTC. It yields the protein CASSVGGENTQYF.